These 23 T cell receptor beta chains were sequenced from one sample in a study of cytomegalovirus exposure and HLA in healthy donors. Researchers ran the PCR with 60 Vbeta and 13 Jbeta primers. The data were produced by immunoSEQ multiplex PCR, yet TCRdb's version contains in-frame clones alone and is incomplete. This table holds approximately 220,000 clones, roughly 83% found once. The sequencing input was PBMCs. These receptors originate from a boy aged 2 to 10 in good health and CMV-seronegative.

V gene TRBV6-1 combines with J gene TRBJ2-5; D might be TRBD1 (5 bases). The tail of the sequence fits TRBJ2-7 better, so the J call may be wrong. The CDR3 loop spans 13 amino acids. Per germline, CDR1 MNHNS and CDR2 SASEGT. The CDR3: CASSTAQSYEQYF. The CDR3 DNA reads as TGTGCCAGTTCGACAGCCCAATCCTACGAGCAGTACTTC.

A few counts support this clone. The chain carries TRBV12-5 and TRBJ1-4, with D uncertain. Trimming cost V 3 bases and J 8 bases, with 13 bases left between them. The CDR3 is 14 residues long. Looked up from germline, CDR1 is LGHNT and CDR2 is FRNRAP. The CDR3 nucleotides are TGTGCTAGTGGTTTAGAGGGTGCTTCCGAAAAACTGTTTTTT. Translating it yields CASGLEGASEKLFF.

This clone has just a few counts. The J gene is TRBJ1-5, the V gene TRBV10-3, with 10 bases aligning to TRBD1. The CDR3 is 15 residues long. Germline CDR1 and CDR2: ENHRY and SYGVKD. Losses at the gene ends were 6 bases for V and 3 bases for J; bases not matched to a gene: 5. The CDR3 here is CAISPGTGVNQPQHF. The CDR3 nucleotides read TGTGCCATCAGCCCCGGGACAGGGGTCAATCAGCCCCAGCATTTT.

This sequence joins TRBV7-9 and TRBJ2-1; a weak D match, TRBD1 (5 bases). The ends were cut back, 1 base at V and 9 bases at J, with 7 bases in the middle. The germline gives CDR1 SEHNR, CDR2 FQNEAQ (reference sequence). The CDR3 runs 12 residues. This CDR3 reads CASSLGGTEQFF. In DNA form, the CDR3 reads TGTGCCAGCAGCTTAGGGGGCACTGAGCAGTTCTTC.

The rearrangement uses TRBV5-6 and TRBJ2-7; D not resolved. The V and J ends lost 1 base and 4 bases respectively, with 9 bases between them. This CDR3 contains 13 residues. Germline V lookup: CDR1 SGHDT, CDR2 YYEEEE. Here the CDR3 reads CASSLMIAYEQYF. CDR3 nucleotide sequence: TGTGCCAGCAGCTTGATGATAGCTTACGAGCAGTACTTC.

Points on this clone: This CDR3 is also generated by other DNA sequences in the sample. The chain carries TRBV6-5 and TRBJ2-7; 8 bases map to TRBD1. Germline trimming cut 2 bases from V and 7 bases from J; bases unmatched to any gene: 13. The germline gives CDR1 MNHEY, CDR2 SVGAGI. The CDR3 has 16 amino acids. CDR3 bases: TGTGCCAGCAGTTACGCCGCGGGACAGGCCGTTGAGGAGCAGTACTTC. It yields the protein CASSYAAGQAVEEQYF.

This chain joins TRBV2 and TRBJ1-1, with D perhaps matching TRBD1 (5 bases). In germline, CDR1 is SNHLY, CDR2 FYNNEI. The CDR3 is 15 residues long. The V end lost 1 base, the J end lost 4 bases, and 13 bases lay between the germline ends. The CDR3 DNA follows: TGTGCCAGCAGTGAAGATTTTCAGGGATCCACTGAAGCTTTCTTT. As protein: CASSEDFQGSTEAFF.

J is TRBJ2-1 and V is TRBV11-1; unclear D gene. CDR3 size: 14 residues. Germline CDR1 SGHAT, CDR2 FQDESV (reference sequence). V dropped 4 bases and J dropped 7 bases, with 14 bases sitting between them. As DNA, the CDR3 is TGTGCCAGCAGCTCGCCGTTTGCGGTGAATGAGCAGTTCTTC. This translates into CASSSPFAVNEQFF.

This clone has more than one count but fewer than ten. This chain links TRBV2 with TRBJ1-5, with TRBD1 matching over 7 bases. The CDR3 has 12 residues. Germline V gene data show CDR1 as SNHLY and CDR2 as FYNNEI. V was clipped by 8 bases and J by 4 bases; unmatched bases: 2. CDR3 loop: CASQTGNQPQHF. In DNA, the CDR3 is TGTGCCAGCCAGACAGGGAATCAGCCCCAGCATTTT.

This clone was seen only a few times. The J gene is TRBJ2-6, the V gene TRBV2; 7 bases map to TRBD1. V trimming: 6 bases; J trimming: 2 bases; junction bases outside the gene matches: 10. The CDR3 runs 17 residues. Per the germline V gene, CDR1 is SNHLY and CDR2 is FYNNEI. The CDR3 DNA follows: TGTGCCAGCAGACCGACAGGGTTCGTGGCTGGGGCCAACGTCCTGACTTTC. This sequence encodes CASRPTGFVAGANVLTF.

This chain links TRBV18 with TRBJ1-5; possibly TRBD1 for D (5 bases). The CDR3 sequence is 15 residues long. Trimming removed 0 bases at V and 9 bases at J, with 15 bases between. Germline V gives CDR1 KGHSH, CDR2 LQKENI. The DNA of the CDR3 is TGTGCCAGCTCACCACCGGTCCAGGGCAATTCGCCCCAGCATTTT. Its protein product is CASSPPVQGNSPQHF.

The chain couples TRBV7-9 to TRBJ2-3; 7 bases are a match to TRBD2. J was trimmed by 6 bases and V by 7 bases; bases with no gene match: 10. Per germline, CDR1 SEHNR and CDR2 FQNEAQ (reference sequence). The CDR3 covers 14 residues. CDR3 nucleotide sequence: TGTGCCAGCAACCAGAACAGCGGGACCGATACGCAGTATTTT. Amino acid sequence: CASNQNSGTDTQYF.

The genes are TRBV6-1 and TRBJ1-1; 11 bases are a match to TRBD1. The CDR3 is 16 residues long. With V trimmed by 3 bases and J by 0 bases, 3 bases remained unmatched. Germline values: CDR1 MNHNS, CDR2 SASEGT. CDR3 region: CASSERTGGVNTEAFF. The CDR3 nucleotides read TGTGCCAGCAGTGAGAGGACAGGGGGCGTGAACACTGAAGCTTTCTTT.

The chain combines TRBV11-3 with TRBJ2-2, with 16 bases that match TRBD2. J lost 4 bases, V lost 5 bases, and 13 bases had no gene match. The CDR3 length is 20 residues. The germline gives CDR1 SGHNT, CDR2 YENEEA. CDR3 region: CASSKRPGLAGGKSTGELFF. The CDR3, as DNA: TGTGCCAGCAGCAAGCGCCCGGGACTAGCGGGGGGGAAGTCCACCGGGGAGCTGTTTTTT.

V and J are TRBV19 and TRBJ2-1; 11 bases align to TRBD2. CDR3 length: 16 residues. Per the germline V gene, CDR1 is LNHDA and CDR2 is SQIVND (reference sequence). The trim removed 6 bases at V and 6 bases at J, leaving 10 bases unmatched. Written as DNA, the CDR3 is TGTGCCAGTAGCGGTGCTCGACTAGCGGGAACCAATGAGCAGTTCTTC. This translates into CASSGARLAGTNEQFF.

The chain employs TRBV7-2 and TRBJ2-5; a weak D match, TRBD1 (6 bases). Germline assignment: CDR1 SGHTA and CDR2 FQGNSA. V was pared by 3 bases and J by 2 bases, with 19 bases between. The CDR3 totals 17 residues. The CDR3 region is CASSFGQRRSPQETQYF. The CDR3 nucleotides read TGTGCCAGCAGCTTCGGACAGAGAAGGTCCCCGCAAGAGACCCAGTACTTC.

The genes are TRBV5-1 and TRBJ1-6; maybe TRBD1 (6 bases). The CDR3 runs to 14 residues. Deletions cut 2 bases from V and 5 bases from J, with 8 bases between. Germline-derived CDR1 and CDR2 are SGHRS and YFSETQ. DNA of the CDR3: TGCGCCAGCAGCTTACAGGGCGATAATTCACCCCTCCACTTT. Residues: CASSLQGDNSPLHF.

This chain joins TRBV30 and TRBJ1-1; 9 nucleotides align to TRBD1. The CDR3 length is 13 residues. Germline CDR1 and CDR2: GTSNPN and SVGIG (reference sequence). Trimming at V came to 5 bases and at J to 7 bases, leaving 8 bases not matched to a gene. The CDR3 sequence is CAWGPGQGFEAFF. The CDR3 DNA is TGTGCCTGGGGACCGGGACAGGGCTTTGAAGCTTTCTTT.

V is TRBV27 and J is TRBJ2-1; D perhaps matches TRBD2 (6 bases). CDR1 MNHEY and CDR2 SMNVEV come from the germline V gene (reference sequence). Trimming left V 6 bases short and J 10 bases short, with 16 bases between. The CDR3 covers 13 residues. CDR3 protein: CASSQGLRGEQFF. CDR3 DNA: TGTGCCAGCAGCCAAGGACTACGTGGAGAGCAGTTCTTC.

The chain recombines TRBV2 with TRBJ2-5, with 10 bases that match TRBD2. The CDR3 sequence is 15 residues long. The ends lost 5 bases at V and 2 bases at J; junction bases unmatched: 5. CDR1 SNHLY and CDR2 FYNNEI come from the germline V gene. Here the CDR3 DNA reads TGTGCCAGCAGTTACCAACTAGCGGGGCAAGAGACCCAGTACTTC. Its protein product is CASSYQLAGQETQYF.

In regard to this clone: Other DNA sequences in this specimen translate into the identical CDR3. This rearrangement joins TRBV6-5 to TRBJ1-2; 7 bases fit TRBD1. V trimming: 4 bases; J trimming: 4 bases; junction bases outside the gene matches: 3. The CDR3 runs to 13 residues. Germline-derived CDR1 and CDR2 are MNHEY and SVGAGI. The CDR3 reads CASSSGQFYGYTF. CDR3 DNA: TGTGCCAGCAGTTCGGGACAGTTCTATGGCTACACCTTC.

This rearrangement joins TRBV15 to TRBJ2-3; 11 nucleotides agree with TRBD2. The CDR3 is 16 amino acids. V lost 3 bases, J lost 0 bases, and 2 bases stayed unmatched. CDR1 is LNHNV, CDR2 YYDKDF, per germline (reference sequence). CDR3 in amino acids: CATSRRTSGSTDTQYF. DNA for the CDR3: TGTGCCACCAGCAGGAGGACTAGCGGGAGCACAGATACGCAGTATTTT. Drawing the rest from reference TRBV15 and TRBJ2-3, the complete variable domain is DAMVIQNPRYQVTQFGKPVTLSCSQTLNHNVMYWYQQKSSQAPKLLFHYYDKDFNNEADTPDNFQSRRPNTSFCFLDIRSPGLGDTAMYLCATSRRTSGSTDTQYFGPGTRLTVL.

V usage is TRBV5-1 and J usage is TRBJ2-5; the match to TRBD2 covers 13 bases. Trimming at V came to 4 bases and at J to 5 bases, leaving 5 bases not matched to a gene. Germline values: CDR1 SGHRS, CDR2 YFSETQ. The CDR3 is 15 residues long. CDR3 coding DNA: TGCGCCAGCAGCCTGACTAGCGGGAGGCTTGAGACCCAGTACTTC. Its translation is CASSLTSGRLETQYF.